These 20 T cell receptor beta chains came from one sample sequenced in a study of blood T cells in healthy people across ages. Through a sample-barcoded 5' primer and a J-beta primer mix, a second PCR was run for roughly 6 to 12 cycles. TCRdb fed the 5' RACE reads into MiXCR, producing one record per CDR3 protein. Altogether roughly 720,000 distinct CDR3 sequences are present, about 55% being singletons, with the ten largest covering under 50%. The sequenced sample consisted of blood. These receptors were taken from an elderly man in good health.

The chain is built from TRBV29-1 and TRBJ1-2, with 8 bases fitting TRBD1. Germline V CDR1 and CDR2: SQVTM, ANQGSEA. With V trimmed by 1 base and J by 7 bases, 11 bases remained unmatched. This CDR3 has 15 residues. The CDR3 DNA sequence: TGCAGCGTTGAAGTCATTACGGACAGGGATGGTGGCTACACCTTC. Amino acids: CSVEVITDRDGGYTF. The whole variable domain, remainder taken from reference TRBV29-1 and TRBJ1-2, is SAVISQKPSRDICQRGTSLTIQCQVDSQVTMMFWYRQQPGQSLTLIATANQGSEATYESGFVIDKFPISRPNLTFSTLTVSNMSPEDSSIYLCSVEVITDRDGGYTFGSGTRLTVV.

This clonotype was detected only once. The V and J genes are TRBV5-1 and TRBJ1-2; possibly TRBD1 for D (5 bases). V lost 0 bases, J lost 0 bases, and 12 bases lay in between. CDR3 length: 16 amino acids. Looked up from germline, CDR1 is SGHRS and CDR2 is YFSETQ. The DNA for the CDR3 is TGCGCCAGCAGCTTGGATGGGGCACCGACTAACTATGGCTACACCTTC. This sequence encodes CASSLDGAPTNYGYTF.

This chain joins TRBV27 and TRBJ1-1; 9 nucleotides agree with TRBD1. V lost 3 bases to trimming and J lost 3 bases; unmatched junction nucleotides: 14. Looked up from germline, CDR1 is MNHEY and CDR2 is SMNVEV (reference sequence). This CDR3 is built from 18 residues. As DNA, the CDR3 is TGTGCCAGCAGTTTGAGGCTCTACAGGGGGCGCATGGACACTGAAGCTTTCTTT. It translates to CASSLRLYRGRMDTEAFF.

This clonotype was detected a few times. The CDR3 nucleotides are TGCAGCACGGGACTAGCGGGAGCCGAGCAGTTCTTC. The encoded protein is CSTGLAGAEQFF. The V and J genes are TRBV29-1 and TRBJ2-1, with 14 bases fitting TRBD2. This CDR3 region has 12 residues. Germline V gene data show CDR1 as SQVTM and CDR2 as ANQGSEA. Trimming took 8 bases from V and 10 from J; bases not matched to a gene: 4.

The V and J genes are TRBV20-1 and TRBJ2-7; D may be TRBD2 (6 bases). Trimming removed 3 bases at V and 3 bases at J, with 18 bases between. From germline, CDR1 is DFQATT and CDR2 SNEGSKA (reference sequence). CDR3 length: 15 amino acids. The CDR3 sequence is CSASRRGGIFYEQYF. In DNA form, the CDR3 reads TGCAGTGCTAGCCGCCGGGGCGGGATCTTCTACGAGCAGTACTTC.

A few counts support this clonotype. This rearrangement joins TRBV5-5 to TRBJ2-3; D is uncertain. The germline V gene encodes CDR1 SGHKS and CDR2 YYEKEE (reference sequence). The CDR3 runs 14 residues. Deletions cut 1 base from V and 5 bases from J, with 11 bases between. CDR3 protein: CASSLKVGLDTQYF. In DNA, the CDR3 is TGTGCCAGCAGCTTGAAGGTGGGGTTAGATACGCAGTATTTT.

CDR3 in DNA: TGTGCCAGCACCGGGAGTCAATCCTACAATGAGCAGTACTTC. It yields the protein CASTGSQSYNEQYF. This chain uses TRBV12-3 or TRBV12-4 with TRBJ2-1; D is perhaps TRBD2 (6 bases). The end of the DNA aligns better with TRBJ2-7, so the J call may be wrong. The CDR3 runs to 14 residues.

The genes are TRBV15 and TRBJ1-4; no clear D gene. Trimming removed 1 base at V and 7 bases at J, with 7 bases between. Germline values: CDR1 LNHNV, CDR2 YYDKDF (reference sequence). The CDR3 contains 13 residues. The CDR3 coding sequence is TGTGCCACCAGCAGAGTTAGGGTTGAAAAACTGTTTTTT. Its protein product is CATSRVRVEKLFF.

This clonotype was observed a handful of times. The V and J genes are TRBV7-2 and TRBJ2-7; D ambiguous. V was shortened by 2 bases and J by 3 bases, with 11 bases between the two germline ends. The CDR3 sequence is 14 residues long. Germline V gene data show CDR1 as SGHTA and CDR2 as FQGNSA. The CDR3 region has the DNA TGTGCCAGCAGCTTAATAACGGCATTCTACGAGCAGTACTTC. This codes for CASSLITAFYEQYF.

V and J are TRBV4-1 and TRBJ1-2, with D maybe TRBD1 (6 bases). CDR3 length: 14 amino acids. Germline V gives CDR1 MGHRA, CDR2 YSYEKL. V was shortened by 1 base and J by 11 bases, with 17 bases between the two germline ends. CDR3 DNA: TGCGCCAGCAGCCAAGGGGTCGGACAGCACCTATACACCTTC. Translating it yields CASSQGVGQHLYTF.

This clonotype was observed a single time. The chain carries TRBV20-1 and TRBJ2-3; TRBD2 aligns across 9 bases. V lost 6 bases and J lost 3; bases outside the gene matches: 10. CDR3 length: 15 residues. From germline, CDR1 is DFQATT and CDR2 SNEGSKA (reference sequence). CDR3 sequence reads: CSAANSGSRTDTQYF. CDR3 nucleotide sequence: TGCAGTGCAGCGAATAGCGGGAGTCGGACAGATACGCAGTATTTT.

The sample holds one count of this clonotype. J is TRBJ2-1 and V is TRBV5-1; weak D call: TRBD1 (5 bases). Looked up from germline, CDR1 is SGHRS and CDR2 is YFSETQ. V shed 3 bases and J shed 6 bases, with 16 bases lying between them. The CDR3 is 15 residues long. The CDR3 loop is CASSCDRPQGNEQFF. In DNA form, the CDR3 reads TGCGCCAGCAGCTGCGACCGGCCGCAGGGCAATGAGCAGTTCTTC.

This clonotype has more than one count but fewer than ten. This chain joins TRBV29-1 and TRBJ1-2; 9 nucleotides match TRBD1. The trim removed 3 bases at V and 2 bases at J, leaving 4 bases unmatched. This CDR3 is 14 amino acids long. Per the germline V gene, CDR1 is SQVTM and CDR2 is ANQGSEA. CDR3 DNA sequence: TGCAGCGTTGACCATGGACAGGGGAACTATGGCTACACCTTC. This translates into CSVDHGQGNYGYTF. The full variable domain, with the rest looked up from reference TRBV29-1 and TRBJ1-2, is SAVISQKPSRDICQRGTSLTIQCQVDSQVTMMFWYRQQPGQSLTLIATANQGSEATYESGFVIDKFPISRPNLTFSTLTVSNMSPEDSSIYLCSVDHGQGNYGYTFGSGTRLTVV.

The rearrangement uses TRBV29-1 and TRBJ2-1, with D perhaps TRBD1 (5 bases). The J call is doubtful: the DNA matches TRBJ2-7 better. The CDR3 length is 12 residues. From germline, CDR1 is SQVTM and CDR2 ANQGSEA. This chain's CDR3 is CSIGHLGNEQYF. In nucleotides, the CDR3 is TGCAGCATTGGACACCTGGGCAATGAGCAGTACTTC.

The chain is built from TRBV12-3 or TRBV12-4 and TRBJ2-4, with D perhaps matching TRBD1 or TRBD2 (6 bases each). This CDR3 spans 16 amino acids. V dropped 5 bases and J dropped 0 bases, with 14 bases sitting between them. CDR3: CASSPGGGLAKNIQYF. The CDR3 DNA reads as TGTGCCAGCAGTCCTGGAGGGGGGTTAGCCAAAAACATTCAGTACTTC.

The gene calls are TRBV2 and TRBJ1-1; 8 bases align to TRBD1. Germline CDR1 reads SNHLY; CDR2 reads FYNNEI. J gave up 0 bases and V 10 bases, and 10 bases lay outside the gene matches. This CDR3 spans 15 amino acids. The CDR3 coding sequence is TGTGCCATCAAGAGACAGGGGAACATGAACACTGAAGCTTTCTTT. Translated: CAIKRQGNMNTEAFF.

The chain recombines TRBV5-1 with TRBJ2-1; 7 bases map to TRBD2. The V gene end was trimmed by 7 bases and the J gene end by 9 bases; junction bases not matched to a gene: 16. Germline CDR1 SGHRS, CDR2 YFSETQ. The CDR3 covers 15 residues. This CDR3 is CASWAWAGARGEQFF. CDR3 in DNA: TGCGCCAGCTGGGCTTGGGCGGGAGCTCGGGGTGAGCAGTTCTTC.

This clonotype was counted once. This chain uses TRBV24-1 with TRBJ2-1; TRBD2 matches at 9 bases. This CDR3 region has 16 residues. V gave up 4 bases and J gave up 5 bases; unmatched junction bases: 8. Germline V gene sequence: CDR1 KGHDR, CDR2 SFDVKD. The CDR3 DNA reads as TGTGCCACCAGTGAAATCGGACTAGCGAATAACAATGAGCAGTTCTTC. It yields the protein CATSEIGLANNNEQFF.

The chain has TRBV7-2 and TRBJ2-3; D remains ambiguous. The V and J ends lost 2 bases and 10 bases respectively, with 16 bases between them. The CDR3 consists of 14 residues. Germline CDR1 reads SGHTA; CDR2 reads FQGNSA. DNA for the CDR3: TGTGCCAGCAGCTTAAGCCGCAACTCCTTGTCGCAGTATTTT. Protein: CASSLSRNSLSQYF.

This clonotype was seen more than once but under ten times. The chain is built from TRBV18 and TRBJ1-2; possibly TRBD1 for D (5 bases). CDR1 is KGHSH, CDR2 LQKENI, per germline. V lost 0 bases, J lost 4 bases, and 12 bases lay in between. The CDR3 runs 15 residues. The CDR3 spells CASSPPRNQGYGYTF. The CDR3 DNA is TGTGCCAGCTCACCACCGAGGAACCAGGGCTATGGCTACACCTTC.